The 10 T cell receptor beta chains below come from one sample, sequenced in a study of control samples from healthy donors and cancer patients. Assay used: immunoSEQ multiplex PCR; TCRdb lists only in-frame clones, some missing. The table has around 90,000 clones, approximately 87% seen once. Material for sequencing was blood. These receptors were taken from a woman aged 40 to 55 in good health.

The V and J genes are TRBV30 and TRBJ2-3, with TRBD2 matching over 10 bases. From germline, CDR1 is GTSNPN and CDR2 SVGIG (reference sequence). The trim removed 2 bases at V and 7 bases at J, leaving 6 bases unmatched. The CDR3 runs to 14 residues. The CDR3 region is CAWSFASGGNTQYF. The CDR3 DNA reads TGTGCCTGGAGTTTCGCTAGCGGGGGTAATACGCAGTATTTT. Full variable domain (remainder filled in from reference TRBV30 and TRBJ2-3): SQTIHQWPATLVQPVGSPLSLECTVEGTSNPNLYWYRQAAGRGLQLLFYSVGIGQISSEVPQNLSASRPQDRQFILSSKKLLLSDSGFYLCAWSFASGGNTQYFGPGTRLTVL.

The chain links TRBV20-1 to TRBJ2-3; TRBD2 is a possible D gene (5 bases). The CDR3 spans 16 residues. With 3 bases removed from V and 11 bases from J, the gap between germline ends came to 27 bases. Per the germline V gene, CDR1 is DFQATT and CDR2 is SNEGSKA (reference sequence). The CDR3 reads CSASHGLRRAPLVQYF. The CDR3, as DNA: TGCAGTGCTAGTCATGGTTTGCGGCGGGCCCCATTGGTGCAGTATTTT.

The J gene is TRBJ2-7, the V gene TRBV5-1; TRBD1 matches at 10 bases. CDR1 and CDR2 (germline): SGHRS, YFSETQ. The junction had 7 bases not matched to a gene; V was cut back by 4 bases and J by 0 bases. CDR3 size: 16 residues. CDR3 amino acids: CASSERQGAISYEQYF. CDR3 nucleotide sequence: TGCGCCAGCAGCGAACGACAGGGGGCTATCTCCTACGAGCAGTACTTC.

There are a few counts of this clone. The gene calls are TRBV6-6 and TRBJ1-2; D is unclear. V lost 5 bases to trimming and J lost 8 bases, with 15 bases between them. CDR1 is MNHNY, CDR2 SVGAGI, per germline (reference sequence). This CDR3 spans 13 amino acids. CDR3 bases: TGTGCCAGCAGTCCCATCCGGGGAGAGGGCTACACCTTC. Translation: CASSPIRGEGYTF.

This clone was found a few times. CDR3 protein: CSGQGEVRGPEAFF. In DNA, the CDR3 is TGCAGCGGACAGGGGGAGGTAAGGGGACCTGAAGCTTTCTTT. The V gene is TRBV29-1, the J gene TRBJ1-1, with 9 bases that match TRBD1. This CDR3 contains 14 residues. V gave up 7 bases and J gave up 6 bases; unmatched junction bases: 12. Germline CDR1 reads SQVTM; CDR2 reads ANQGSEA.

The CDR3 region is CAWERQGLQETQYF. CDR3 sequence (DNA): TGTGCCTGGGAACGACAGGGGCTACAAGAGACCCAGTACTTC. The chain joins TRBV30 to TRBJ2-5, with 8 bases that match TRBD1. Trimming took 5 bases from V and 2 from J; bases not matched to a gene: 7. This CDR3 is built from 14 residues. Looked up from germline, CDR1 is GTSNPN and CDR2 is SVGIG (reference sequence).

The chain employs TRBV13 and TRBJ2-2, with D maybe TRBD2 (7 bases). The CDR3 covers 18 residues. Germline lookup yields CDR1 PRHDT and CDR2 FYEKMQ (reference sequence). Trimming stripped 4 bases from V and 3 bases from J, with 21 bases between. The CDR3 here is CASSSGGAHQGYTGELFF. The CDR3 DNA sequence: TGTGCCAGCAGCTCTGGGGGGGCCCATCAGGGGTACACCGGGGAGCTGTTTTTT. The full variable domain, completed using reference TRBV13 and TRBJ2-2, is AAGVIQSPRHLIKEKRETATLKCYPIPRHDTVYWYQQGPGQDPQFLISFYEKMQSDKGSIPDRFSAQQFSDYHSELNMSSLELGDSALYFCASSSGGAHQGYTGELFFGEGSRLTVL.

The chain links TRBV19 to TRBJ1-1, with 8 bases that match TRBD1. The CDR3 contains 13 residues. Germline CDR1 and CDR2: LNHDA and SQIVND (reference sequence). V gave up 4 bases and J gave up 5 bases; unmatched junction bases: 3. The CDR3 coding sequence is TGTGCCAGTAGTACAGGGGGCGAAACTGAAGCTTTCTTT. It yields the protein CASSTGGETEAFF. Full variable domain (missing parts from reference TRBV19 and TRBJ1-1): DGGITQSPKYLFRKEGQNVTLSCEQNLNHDAMYWYRQDPGQGLRLIYYSQIVNDFQKGDIAEGYSVSREKKESFPLTVTSAQKNPTAFYLCASSTGGETEAFFGQGTRLTVV.

The rearrangement joins TRBV27 to TRBJ2-3; 7 bases are shared with TRBD1. The CDR3 is 16 residues long. Trimming cost V 2 bases and J 4 bases; bases outside gene matches: 9. Germline loops: CDR1 MNHEY, CDR2 SMNVEV (reference sequence). The DNA for the CDR3 is TGTGCCAGCAGTTTAAGGCAGGGGGTTAGTCCAGATACGCAGTATTTT. Encoded protein: CASSLRQGVSPDTQYF.

The V gene is TRBV8-1, the J gene TRBJ1-4. TRBV8-1 is flagged as a pseudogene. This CDR3 spans 14 amino acids. The CDR3 coding sequence is TGTGGCAGTGCATCCGCAGCCCCTAATGAAAAACTGTTTTTT. Translated, it gives CGSASAAPNEKLFF.